These 20 T cell receptor beta chains originate from one sample sequenced in a study of blood T cell repertoires in COVID-19. Assay used: immunoSEQ multiplex PCR; TCRdb lists only in-frame clones, some missing. The table includes some 190,000 clones, 80% to 90% detected once. What was sequenced was peripheral blood. The receptors were gathered from a woman older than 75 with acute or convalescent COVID-19.

V is TRBV28 and J is TRBJ1-5, with D unresolved. CDR1 MDHEN and CDR2 SYDVKM come from the germline V gene. Trimming stripped 0 bases from V and 2 bases from J, with 8 bases between. This CDR3 region has 15 residues. The DNA for the CDR3 is TGTGCCAGCAGTTTATGGGCCGGGGGCAATCAGCCCCAGCATTTT. Its translation: CASSLWAGGNQPQHF. The variable domain in full, with the rest retrieved from reference TRBV28 and TRBJ1-5, is DVKVTQSSRYLVKRTGEKVFLECVQDMDHENMFWYRQDPGLGLRLIYFSYDVKMKEKGDIPEGYSVSREKKERFSLILESASTNQTSMYLCASSLWAGGNQPQHFGDGTRLSIL.

The chain has TRBV11-2 and TRBJ1-1, with no clear D. Trimming removed 5 bases from V and 0 bases from J, with 16 bases in between. CDR1 is SGHAT, CDR2 FQNNGV, per germline. The CDR3 has 16 amino acids. CDR3 sequence (DNA): TGTGCCAGCAGCATCGTATATGGGCCTTTGAACACTGAAGCTTTCTTT. It yields the protein CASSIVYGPLNTEAFF. The full variable domain, completed using reference TRBV11-2 and TRBJ1-1, is EAGVAQSPRYKIIEKRQSVAFWCNPISGHATLYWYQQILGQGPKLLIQFQNNGVVDDSQLPKDRFSAERLKGVDSTLKIQPAKLEDSAVYLCASSIVYGPLNTEAFFGQGTRLTVV.

This chain connects TRBV5-1 to TRBJ2-7, with TRBD1 matching 7 bases. The CDR3 sequence is 14 residues long. The V segment lost 0 bases and the J segment 5 bases; nucleotides outside the gene matches: 5. The V gene's germline CDR1 is SGHRS and CDR2 YFSETQ. The CDR3 region is CASSLEQGIHEQYF. DNA for the CDR3: TGCGCCAGCAGCTTGGAACAGGGGATCCACGAGCAGTACTTC. The complete variable domain, with remaining parts taken from reference TRBV5-1 and TRBJ2-7, reads KAGVTQTPRYLIKTRGQQVTLSCSPISGHRSVSWYQQTPGQGLQFLFEYFSETQRNKGNFPGRFSGRQFSNSRSEMNVSTLELGDSALYLCASSLEQGIHEQYFGPGTRLTVT.

This chain links TRBV28 with TRBJ2-1, with TRBD2 matching over 11 bases. Germline values: CDR1 MDHEN, CDR2 SYDVKM. The CDR3 runs 15 residues. J lost 3 bases, V lost 7 bases, and 5 bases had no gene match. The CDR3 DNA sequence: TGTGCCAGCATAGCGGGAGGGCCGGGCTACAATGAGCAGTTCTTC. Translation gives CASIAGGPGYNEQFF. The full variable domain, with the rest looked up from reference TRBV28 and TRBJ2-1, is DVKVTQSSRYLVKRTGEKVFLECVQDMDHENMFWYRQDPGLGLRLIYFSYDVKMKEKGDIPEGYSVSREKKERFSLILESASTNQTSMYLCASIAGGPGYNEQFFGPGTRLTVL.

The gene calls are TRBV10-3 and TRBJ1-1, with 9 nucleotides matching TRBD1. The CDR3 is 14 residues long. Germline assignment: CDR1 ENHRY and CDR2 SYGVKD. The trim removed 4 bases at V and 5 bases at J, leaving 5 bases unmatched. In DNA form, the CDR3 reads TGTGCCATCAGTGGGACACAGGGGGCGACTGAAGCTTTCTTT. This translates into CAISGTQGATEAFF.

This sequence joins TRBV2 and TRBJ2-1, with D perhaps TRBD2 (5 bases). Trimming removed 9 bases at V and 1 base at J, with 16 bases between. CDR3 length: 15 amino acids. CDR1 and CDR2 from the germline V gene are SNHLY and FYNNEI. CDR3 sequence (DNA): TGTGCCAGTAGCGCGGAGCAGAGGTCCTACAATGAGCAGTTCTTC. Its translation: CASSAEQRSYNEQFF.

The rearrangement links TRBV19 to TRBJ2-2; D not resolved. The CDR3 runs 13 residues. V gave up 0 bases and J gave up 4 bases, with 3 bases separating them. In germline, CDR1 is LNHDA, CDR2 SQIVND (reference sequence). As DNA, the CDR3 is TGTGCCAGTAGTATAGATATCACCGGGGAGCTGTTTTTT. This gives the protein CASSIDITGELFF.

This clone was observed a single time. The V and J genes are TRBV5-1 and TRBJ1-1; D is ambiguous. V gave up 0 bases and J gave up 4 bases, with 7 bases separating them. This CDR3 spans 13 amino acids. The germline gives CDR1 SGHRS, CDR2 YFSETQ. Here the CDR3 DNA reads TGCGCCAGCAGCTTGGAAGGGAGCACTGAAGCTTTCTTT. Encoded protein: CASSLEGSTEAFF.

The genes are TRBV4-3 and TRBJ1-3; 7 nucleotides agree with TRBD1. Per germline, CDR1 LGHNA and CDR2 YSLEER. This CDR3 spans 16 amino acids. The V segment lost 0 bases and the J segment 4 bases; nucleotides outside the gene matches: 6. This chain's CDR3 is CASSQDPGGGGNTIYF. In DNA, the CDR3 is TGCGCCAGCAGCCAAGATCCAGGGGGAGGCGGAAACACCATATATTTT.

The chain has TRBV6-2 or TRBV6-3 and TRBJ1-2, with 8 bases that match TRBD1. CDR3 length equals 14 residues. V shed 0 bases and J 8 bases; nucleotides not matched to a gene: 5. Germline CDR1 MNHEY, CDR2 SVGEGT. The CDR3 DNA reads TGTGCCAGCAGTTACTCTGGACAGGGCGGCGGCTACACCTTC. As protein: CASSYSGQGGGYTF.

The rearrangement uses TRBV19 and TRBJ1-5; perhaps TRBD1 as D (6 bases). The CDR3 consists of 16 residues. Germline V gene sequence: CDR1 LNHDA, CDR2 SQIVND (reference sequence). With 4 bases removed from V and 5 bases from J, the gap between germline ends came to 18 bases. The CDR3 here is CASSNSGRGVDQPQHF. The DNA of the CDR3 is TGTGCCAGTAGTAATTCAGGGAGGGGGGTCGATCAGCCCCAGCATTTT.

CDR3 residues: CSASPGETQYF. The DNA for the CDR3 is TGCAGTGCTAGCCCGGGAGAGACCCAGTACTTC. The chain couples TRBV20-1 to TRBJ2-5; D is uncertain. The V gene lost 3 bases and the J gene lost 4 bases, with 6 bases spanning the gap. CDR1 DFQATT and CDR2 SNEGSKA come from the germline V gene (reference sequence). The length of the CDR3 is 11 residues.

This chain connects TRBV12-3 or TRBV12-4 to TRBJ2-3, with TRBD1 identical over 7 bases. The CDR3 consists of 12 residues. V was pared by 6 bases and J by 11 bases, with 8 bases of the junction left unmatched. The CDR3 here is CASSLRQGWQYF. In nucleotides, the CDR3 is TGTGCCAGCAGCCTTAGACAGGGTTGGCAGTATTTT.

The rearrangement links TRBV2 to TRBJ2-2; a weak D match, TRBD1 (5 bases). The V gene's germline CDR1 is SNHLY and CDR2 FYNNEI. There are 13 residues in the CDR3. Trimming pared 6 bases from V and 7 bases from J, leaving 12 bases between. CDR3 nucleotides: TGTGCCAGCAGCTACCAGGGATACGGGGAGCTGTTTTTT. Residues: CASSYQGYGELFF.

This chain links TRBV19 with TRBJ1-6; no definite D call. V gave up 1 base and J gave up 7 bases, with 8 bases separating them. CDR1 is LNHDA, CDR2 SQIVND, per germline (reference sequence). This CDR3 is 14 amino acids long. The CDR3 DNA follows: TGTGCCAGTAGTATAGTTCGGGAAAATTCACCCCTCCACTTT. It specifies CASSIVRENSPLHF.

As regards this clone: A read error may produce the germline difference seen at one junction end. This chain links TRBV7-2 with TRBJ1-5; D perhaps matches TRBD1 (5 bases). The germline gives CDR1 SGHTA, CDR2 FQGNSA. This CDR3 region has 14 residues. This CDR3 is CASSLSQGNRPQHF. CDR3 bases: TGTGCCAGCAGCTTATCGCAGGGAAATCGGCCCCAGCATTTT. Using reference TRBV7-2 and TRBJ1-5 for the parts outside the CDR3, the full variable domain is GAGVSQSPSNKVTEKGKDVELRCDPISGHTALYWYRQSLGQGLEFLIYFQGNSAPDKSGLPSDRFSAERTGGSVSTLTIQRTQQEDSAVYLCASSLSQGNRPQHFGDGTRLSIL.

The V call is TRBV18, the J call TRBJ2-2, with no clear D. The germline V and J ends were trimmed by 0 bases and 3 bases, with 17 bases remaining between them. Germline V CDR1 and CDR2: KGHSH, LQKENI. The CDR3 totals 18 residues. The CDR3 bases are TGTGCCAGCTCACCACCCCTGTCCCACGAGAACTACACCGGGGAGCTGTTTTTT. This sequence encodes CASSPPLSHENYTGELFF.

This clone has just one count. The chain recombines TRBV10-3 with TRBJ2-1, with D possibly matching TRBD2 (5 bases). The germline V gene has CDR1 ENHRY and CDR2 SYGVKD. Trimming took 0 bases from V and 8 from J, leaving 14 bases between them. The CDR3 has 15 residues. CDR3 sequence: CAISESGEPGYEQFF. As DNA, the CDR3 is TGTGCCATCAGTGAGTCCGGGGAACCTGGGTATGAGCAGTTCTTC.

This clone was seen a few times. The sample contains more than one DNA sequence encoding this CDR3. The J gene is TRBJ1-2, the V gene TRBV6-5; tentatively, D is TRBD1 (6 bases). This CDR3 contains 12 residues. V was trimmed by 4 bases and J by 4 bases, leaving 7 bases between them. Per the germline V gene, CDR1 is MNHEY and CDR2 is SVGAGI. CDR3 amino acids: CASSLQGYGYTF. CDR3 DNA sequence: TGTGCCAGCAGTTTACAGGGCTATGGCTACACCTTC.

The genes are TRBV27 and TRBJ2-7; D is perhaps TRBD2 (5 bases). V lost 0 bases and J lost 0, with 18 bases in between. The CDR3 contains 18 residues. Germline loops: CDR1 MNHEY, CDR2 SMNVEV (reference sequence). CDR3 in DNA: TGTGCCAGCAGTTTATCGAGGTTCGAGGGAGAGCACTCCTACGAGCAGTACTTC. Amino acids: CASSLSRFEGEHSYEQYF.